This T cell receptor (beta chain) came from a study of T cells in Graves' hyperthyroidism and ophthalmopathy. Study-wide background: Pretreatment peripheral blood was obtained at initial diagnosis.

TCR beta CDR3 regions were amplified from RNA. TCR CDR3 regions were first amplified by RT-PCR with HTBI primers. TCRdb re-derived calls from the multiplex PCR reads in MiXCR, one entry per CDR3 protein. The repertoire consists of some 560,000 distinct CDR3 sequences, with 13% to 15% occurring once and the leading ten covering roughly 14%. Stable disease denoted Graves' hyperthyroidism without ophthalmopathy progression within 18 months. Patients having uncontrolled infection, another autoimmune disease, pregnancy or lactation were not included. The study based diagnoses on clinical symptoms, serum thyroxine and TRAb, thyroid ultrasound and orbital computed tomography. In this sample, this clonotype turned up many times. Material: blood. The receptor was derived from a woman aged 40 to 50 with Graves' hyperthyroidism.

CDR3 region: CASSNLYGYTF. DNA of the CDR3: TGTGCCAGCAGTAACCTCTATGGCTACACCTTC. The J gene is TRBJ1-2, the V gene TRBV28; D gene uncertain. The ends were cut back, 5 bases at V and 4 bases at J, with 5 bases in the middle. CDR3 length: 11 residues. Germline lookup yields CDR1 MDHEN and CDR2 SYDVKM.